The 9 T cell receptor beta chains in this list originate from one sample, sequenced in a study of graft-versus-host responses after intestinal transplantation. Antigen specificity for these receptors is unknown. The protocol was immunoSEQ multiplex PCR, while the TCRdb copy is restricted to in-frame clones and leaves out a portion. In the table there are about 70,000 clones, roughly 89% of which are singletons. This specimen consisted of unstimulated CD8+ T cells sorted from spleen or lymph node cells, obtained before transplant. The receptors here all came from a human donor who was the organ donor for an intestinal transplant.

This sequence joins TRBV11-2 and TRBJ2-7, with 8 bases aligning to TRBD1. Germline CDR1 and CDR2: SGHAT and FQNNGV. This CDR3 has 14 amino acids. J gave up 4 bases and V 3 bases, and 5 bases lay outside the gene matches. The CDR3 nucleotides are TGTGCCAGCAGCTTTGGGACAGGACCTTACGAGCAGTACGTC. Translation gives CASSFGTGPYEQYV.

The chain is built from TRBV6-6 and TRBJ1-3; TRBD1 matches at 7 bases. From germline, CDR1 is MNHNY and CDR2 SVGAGI (reference sequence). The ends lost 5 bases at V and 4 bases at J; junction bases unmatched: 5. CDR3 length: 14 residues. The CDR3 loop is CASSPTRGGNTIYF. Here the CDR3 DNA reads TGTGCCAGCAGTCCAACCAGGGGGGGAAACACCATATATTTT.

The chain carries TRBV27 and TRBJ1-4; 7 bases line up with TRBD1. CDR3 size: 15 residues. V was clipped by 3 bases and J by 3 bases; unmatched bases: 4. CDR1 is MNHEY, CDR2 SMNVEV, per germline (reference sequence). The CDR3 DNA follows: TGTGCCAGCAGTTTGACGACAGGGCCTAATGAAAAACTGTTTTTT. Translation gives CASSLTTGPNEKLFF.

The chain links TRBV9 to TRBJ2-1; D may be TRBD2 (6 bases). The V and J ends lost 0 bases and 8 bases respectively, with 9 bases between them. There are 13 residues in the CDR3. CDR1 is SGDLS and CDR2 is YYNGEE in the germline V gene. The chain's CDR3 is CASSVDWGDEQFF. The CDR3 DNA follows: TGTGCCAGCAGCGTAGACTGGGGGGATGAGCAGTTCTTC.

A single count supports this clone. J is TRBJ1-2 and V is TRBV6-1, with 8 bases fitting TRBD1. J was trimmed by 4 bases and V by 6 bases; bases with no gene match: 7. Germline-derived CDR1 and CDR2 are MNHNS and SASEGT. The CDR3 consists of 14 residues. The CDR3 loop is CASSKDRAPYGYTF. In DNA form, the CDR3 reads TGTGCCAGCAGCAAGGACAGGGCCCCCTATGGCTACACCTTC.

CDR3 bases: TGCGCCAGCAGCCTTAACCTAGGGACAGGGGGCTCCGGGGAGCTGTTTTTT. Protein product: CASSLNLGTGGSGELFF. The genes are TRBV4-3 and TRBJ2-2; 12 bases are a match to TRBD1. The V gene's germline CDR1 is LGHNA and CDR2 YSLEER. V was pared by 4 bases and J by 6 bases, with 9 bases of the junction left unmatched. CDR3 length: 17 amino acids.

The chain has TRBV5-1 and TRBJ2-1; D is possibly TRBD2 (5 bases). V lost 7 bases to trimming and J lost 2 bases, with 10 bases between them. The CDR3 loop spans 13 amino acids. CDR1 is SGHRS, CDR2 YFSETQ, per germline. CDR3 region: CASYTGTYNEQFF. The CDR3 bases are TGCGCCAGCTATACCGGGACCTACAATGAGCAGTTCTTC.

The chain joins TRBV29-1 to TRBJ1-2, with D perhaps TRBD1 (6 bases). The V end lost 3 bases, the J end lost 8 bases, and 16 bases lay between the germline ends. The CDR3 length is 13 residues. Germline CDR1 SQVTM, CDR2 ANQGSEA. CDR3 residues: CSVDGRAGAGYTF. As DNA, the CDR3 is TGCAGCGTTGACGGAAGGGCGGGGGCCGGCTACACCTTC. Using reference TRBV29-1 and TRBJ1-2 for the parts outside the CDR3, the full variable domain is SAVISQKPSRDICQRGTSLTIQCQVDSQVTMMFWYRQQPGQSLTLIATANQGSEATYESGFVIDKFPISRPNLTFSTLTVSNMSPEDSSIYLCSVDGRAGAGYTFGSGTRLTVV.

The chain uses TRBV28 and TRBJ2-5, with D perhaps matching TRBD1 (6 bases). This CDR3 is 13 amino acids long. The germline CDR1 and CDR2 sequences are MDHEN and SYDVKM. The germline V and J ends were trimmed by 11 bases and 0 bases, with 13 bases remaining between them. The CDR3 region has the DNA TGTGCCGCGGCAGGGGACCACCAAGAGACCCAGTACTTC. Protein product: CAAAGDHQETQYF.